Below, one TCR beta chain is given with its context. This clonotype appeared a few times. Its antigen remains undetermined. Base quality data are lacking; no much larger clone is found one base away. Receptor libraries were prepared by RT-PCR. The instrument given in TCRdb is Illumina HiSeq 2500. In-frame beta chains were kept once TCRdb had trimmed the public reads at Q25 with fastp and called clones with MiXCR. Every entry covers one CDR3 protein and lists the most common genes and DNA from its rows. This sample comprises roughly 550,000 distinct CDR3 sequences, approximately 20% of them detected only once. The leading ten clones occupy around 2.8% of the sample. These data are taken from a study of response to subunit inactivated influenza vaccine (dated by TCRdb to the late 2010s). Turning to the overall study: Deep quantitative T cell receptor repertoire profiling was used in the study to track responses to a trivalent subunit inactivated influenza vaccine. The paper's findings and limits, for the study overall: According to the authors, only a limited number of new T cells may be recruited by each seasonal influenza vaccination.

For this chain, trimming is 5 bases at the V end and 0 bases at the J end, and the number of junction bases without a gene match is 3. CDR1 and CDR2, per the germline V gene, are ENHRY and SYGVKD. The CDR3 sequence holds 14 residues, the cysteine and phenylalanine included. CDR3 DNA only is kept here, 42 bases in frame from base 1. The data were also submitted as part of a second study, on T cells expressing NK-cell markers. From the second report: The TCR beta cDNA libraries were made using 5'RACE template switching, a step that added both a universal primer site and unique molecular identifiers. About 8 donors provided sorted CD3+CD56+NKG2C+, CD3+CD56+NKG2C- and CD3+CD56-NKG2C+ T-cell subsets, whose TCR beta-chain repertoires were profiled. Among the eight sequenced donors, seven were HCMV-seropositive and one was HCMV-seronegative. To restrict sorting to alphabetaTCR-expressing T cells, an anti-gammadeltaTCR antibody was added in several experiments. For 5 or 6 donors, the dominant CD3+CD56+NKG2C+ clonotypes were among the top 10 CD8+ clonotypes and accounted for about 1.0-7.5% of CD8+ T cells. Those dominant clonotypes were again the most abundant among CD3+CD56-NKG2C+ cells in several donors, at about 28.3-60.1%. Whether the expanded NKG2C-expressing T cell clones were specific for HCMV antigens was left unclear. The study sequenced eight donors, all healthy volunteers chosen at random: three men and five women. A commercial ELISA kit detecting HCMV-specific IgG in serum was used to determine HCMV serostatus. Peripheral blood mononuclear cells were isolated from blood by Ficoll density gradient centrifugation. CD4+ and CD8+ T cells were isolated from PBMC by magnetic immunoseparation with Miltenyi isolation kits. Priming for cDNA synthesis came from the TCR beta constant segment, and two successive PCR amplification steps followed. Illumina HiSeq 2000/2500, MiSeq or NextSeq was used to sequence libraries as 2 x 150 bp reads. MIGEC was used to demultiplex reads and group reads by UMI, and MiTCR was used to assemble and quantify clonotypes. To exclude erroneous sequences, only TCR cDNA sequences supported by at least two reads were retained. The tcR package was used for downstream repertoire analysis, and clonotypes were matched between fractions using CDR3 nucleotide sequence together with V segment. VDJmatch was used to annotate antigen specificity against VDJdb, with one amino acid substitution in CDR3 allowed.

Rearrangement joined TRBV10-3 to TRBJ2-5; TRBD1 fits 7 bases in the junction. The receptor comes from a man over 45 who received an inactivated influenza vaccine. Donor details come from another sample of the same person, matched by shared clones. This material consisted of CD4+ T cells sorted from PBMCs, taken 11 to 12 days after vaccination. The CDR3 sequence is CAISKGQNQETQYF. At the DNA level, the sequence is TGTGCCATCAGTAAGGGACAGAACCAAGAGACCCAGTACTTC.